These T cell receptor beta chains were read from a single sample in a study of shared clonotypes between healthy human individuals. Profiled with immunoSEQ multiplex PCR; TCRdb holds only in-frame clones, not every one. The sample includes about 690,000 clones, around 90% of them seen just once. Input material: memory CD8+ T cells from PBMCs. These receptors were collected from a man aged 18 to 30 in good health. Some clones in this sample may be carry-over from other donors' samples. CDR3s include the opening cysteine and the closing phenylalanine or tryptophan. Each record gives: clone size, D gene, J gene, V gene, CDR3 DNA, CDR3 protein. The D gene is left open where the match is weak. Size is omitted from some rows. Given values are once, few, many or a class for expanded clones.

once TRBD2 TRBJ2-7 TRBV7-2 TGTGCCAGCAGGAACGTCCTAGCGGGAGCCTACGAGCAGTACTTC CASRNVLAGAYEQYF
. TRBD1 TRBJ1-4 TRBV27 TGTGCCAGCAGTTCCCCGGGACAGGGTGGAGAAAAACTGTTTTTT CASSSPGQGGEKLFF
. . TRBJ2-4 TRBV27 TGTGCCAGCAGTTTATCGTCCACCTTGCCCTTAGCCAAAAACATTCAGTACTTC CASSLSSTLPLAKNIQYF
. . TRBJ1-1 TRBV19 TGTGCCAGTACTTTGGGCGTTAGCACTGAAGCTTTCTTT CASTLGVSTEAFF
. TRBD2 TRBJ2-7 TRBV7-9 TGTGCCAGCAGCTTAGGGGGACTAGCACGGGAGTACTTC CASSLGGLAREYF
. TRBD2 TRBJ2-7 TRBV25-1 TGTGCCAGCATACAATCACGGGAGGGGCGAAAAGCCTACGAGCAGTACTTC CASIQSREGRKAYEQYF
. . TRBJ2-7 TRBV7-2 TGTGCCAGCAGCTTAGCGGGGTATCGCGAGCAGTACTTC CASSLAGYREQYF
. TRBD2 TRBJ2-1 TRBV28 TGTGCCAGCAGTTTAGGACTAGCGGGGGGCAATGAGCAGTTCTTC CASSLGLAGGNEQFF
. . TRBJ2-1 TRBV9 TGTGCCAGCAGCGTAGCGAGTGGTTTTAGGGGGAATGAGCAGTTCTTC CASSVASGFRGNEQFF
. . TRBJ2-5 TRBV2 TGTGCCAGCAGTCCCCGGGACTTCCAAGAGACCCAGTACTTC CASSPRDFQETQYF
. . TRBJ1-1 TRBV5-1 TGCGCCAGCAGCTTAATGCAGGGGACTGAAGCTTTCTTT CASSLMQGTEAFF
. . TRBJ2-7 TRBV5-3 TGTGCCAGAAGCGCTAACTACGAGCAGTACTTC CARSANYEQYF
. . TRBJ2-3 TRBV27 TGTGCCAGCAGTTTATACCAGGCGGCAGATACGCAGTATTTT CASSLYQAADTQYF
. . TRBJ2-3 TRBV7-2 TGTGCCAGCAGTCCTGAGCTTCCAGATACGCAGTATTTT CASSPELPDTQYF
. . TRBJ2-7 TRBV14 TGTGCCAGCAGCCAGCAGGGACTCCCATACGAGCAGTACTTC CASSQQGLPYEQYF
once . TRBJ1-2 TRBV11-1 TGTGCCAGCAGCTTACGCTCGACAGGTACGGGACTAAACTATGGCTACACCTTC CASSLRSTGTGLNYGYTF
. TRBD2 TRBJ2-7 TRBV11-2 TGTGCCAGCAGCTCACACGCCTCCGGGACTAGCGGGACCTACGAGCAGTACTTC CASSSHASGTSGTYEQYF
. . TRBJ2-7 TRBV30 TGTGCCTGGAGTGTACGAGGGTGGTCCTACGAGCAGTACTTC CAWSVRGWSYEQYF
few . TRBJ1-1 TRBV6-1 TGTGCCAGCAGTGAAGGGCAGCTGGAAGCTTTCTTT CASSEGQLEAFF
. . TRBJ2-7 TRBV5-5 TGTGCCAGCAGCTTGGAATGGTCCGGGGTCCCACCTTCCTACGAGCAGTACTTC CASSLEWSGVPPSYEQYF
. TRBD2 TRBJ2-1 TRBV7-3 TGTGCCAGCAGCTTAGTCCCCGGGACTACGGATGAGCAGTTCTTC CASSLVPGTTDEQFF
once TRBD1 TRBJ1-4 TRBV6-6 TGTGCCAGCAGAACAGGGGCAACTAATGAAAAACTGTTTTTT CASRTGATNEKLFF
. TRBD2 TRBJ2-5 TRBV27 TGTGCCAGCAGTTTAATTTCAGGTAGCGGGCCCCAAGAGACCCAGTACTTC CASSLISGSGPQETQYF
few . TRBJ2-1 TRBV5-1 TGCGCCAGCAGCTTGGTACCGGTCGGCTACAATGAGCAGTTCTTC CASSLVPVGYNEQFF
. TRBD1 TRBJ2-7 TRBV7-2 TGTGCCAGCAGCTTAGCGGGGGACAGGTACTACGAGCAGTACTTC CASSLAGDRYYEQYF
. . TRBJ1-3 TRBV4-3 TGCGCCAGCAGCCCTACAAGGATCTCTGGAAACACCATATATTTT CASSPTRISGNTIYF
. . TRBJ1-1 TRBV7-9 TGTGCCAGCAGCTTTAGGGAGACGAACACTGAAGCTTTCTTT CASSFRETNTEAFF
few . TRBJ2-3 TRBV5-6 TGTGCCAGCAGCGGTATACTTTCCACAGATACGCAGTATTTT CASSGILSTDTQYF
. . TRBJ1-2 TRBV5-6 TGTGCCAGCAGTCGGACGGGGAATAGCTACACCTTC CASSRTGNSYTF
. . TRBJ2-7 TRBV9 TGTGCCAGCAGCGAATGGGGACAATCCTACGAGCAGTACTTC CASSEWGQSYEQYF
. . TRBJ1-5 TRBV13 TGTGCCAGCAGCAAGGGGACGGGCCAGCCCCAGCATTTT CASSKGTGQPQHF
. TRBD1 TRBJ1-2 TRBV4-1 TGCGCCAGCAGCCAAGAGGAAGGGGACAGGGGCTACACCTTC CASSQEEGDRGYTF
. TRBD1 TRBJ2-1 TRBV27 TGTGCCAGCAGTTTAATCAGGGGGTCCACCAATGAGCAGTTCTTC CASSLIRGSTNEQFF
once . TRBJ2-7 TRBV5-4 TGTGCCAGCAGCTTGTTAGATGGTGGACGATCCTACGAGCAGTACTTC CASSLLDGGRSYEQYF
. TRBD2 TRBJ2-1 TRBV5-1 TGCGCCAGCAGCTTGCCCCCATCAGCGGGAGCACACAATGAGCAGTTCTTC CASSLPPSAGAHNEQFF
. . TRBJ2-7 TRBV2 TGTGCCAGCAGTGTCTCGCCGGCCACCCGGTTCGAGCAGTACTTC CASSVSPATRFEQYF
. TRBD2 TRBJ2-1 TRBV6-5 TGTGCCAGCAGTACCGGGGGGGCCTACAATGAGCAGTTCTTC CASSTGGAYNEQFF
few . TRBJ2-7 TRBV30 TGTGCCTGGAGTCCTAACCCGGGGAACGAGCAGTACTTC CAWSPNPGNEQYF
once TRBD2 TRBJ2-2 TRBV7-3 TGTGCCAGCAGCTTAAGGGAGCCTAGCGGGAGCTTGGGTATCACCGGGGAGCTGTTTTTT CASSLREPSGSLGITGELFF
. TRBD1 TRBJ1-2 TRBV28 TGTGCCAGCAGAACCCAGGGGGCGGGCTACACCTTC CASRTQGAGYTF
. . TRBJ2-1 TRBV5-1 TGCGCCAGCAGCCCGGGCTGGGCGAATGAGCAGTTCTTC CASSPGWANEQFF